Listed below are T cell receptor beta chains from one sample, sequenced in a study of blood T cell repertoires in COVID-19. Profiled with immunoSEQ multiplex PCR; TCRdb holds only in-frame clones, not every one. The table includes about 76,000 clones, roughly nine tenths detected once. The sequenced sample was peripheral blood. The receptors here all came from a human donor in a cohort sampled during active COVID-19. Each CDR3 is given with its conserved first and last residue. Fields, in order: D gene, J gene, clone size, V gene, CDR3 protein, CDR3 DNA. A D gene is named only where the DNA matches it firmly. Only some rows state a clone size, as once, few, many or a class for expanded clones.

d_gene: TRBD2; j_gene: TRBJ2-7; abundance: .; v_gene: TRBV7-6; CDR3aa: CASSSRDYYKQYF; CDR3nt: TGTGCCAGCAGCTCCAGGGACTATTACAAACAGTACTTC
d_gene: .; j_gene: TRBJ1-1; abundance: .; v_gene: TRBV7-3; CDR3aa: CASSAGGRNTEAFF; CDR3nt: TGTGCCAGCAGCGCAGGTGGGAGGAACACTGAAGCTTTCTTT
d_gene: TRBD1; j_gene: TRBJ1-5; abundance: .; v_gene: TRBV5-1; CDR3aa: CASSFGTGDNQPQHF; CDR3nt: TGCGCCAGCAGCTTCGGGACAGGGGACAATCAGCCCCAGCATTTT
d_gene: .; j_gene: TRBJ2-3; abundance: .; v_gene: TRBV11-1; CDR3aa: CASSFDRPTDTQYF; CDR3nt: TGTGCCAGCAGCTTCGACAGACCGACAGATACGCAGTATTTT
d_gene: TRBD1; j_gene: TRBJ2-7; abundance: .; v_gene: TRBV6-1; CDR3aa: CASSATRDRVFYEQYF; CDR3nt: TGTGCCAGCAGTGCAACGAGGGACAGGGTTTTCTACGAGCAGTACTTC
d_gene: TRBD2; j_gene: TRBJ2-3; abundance: .; v_gene: TRBV7-3; CDR3aa: CASRPGLAETDTQYF; CDR3nt: TGTGCCAGCAGACCGGGACTAGCGGAAACAGATACGCAGTATTTT
d_gene: TRBD1; j_gene: TRBJ1-2; abundance: .; v_gene: TRBV25-1; CDR3aa: CASSPQGLSNYGYTF; CDR3nt: TGTGCCAGCAGTCCACAGGGGCTTTCTAACTATGGCTACACCTTC
d_gene: TRBD2; j_gene: TRBJ2-3; abundance: .; v_gene: TRBV18; CDR3aa: CASSPQSAGLATDTQYF; CDR3nt: TGTGCCAGCTCACCACAATCCGCCGGACTAGCGACCGATACGCAGTATTTT
d_gene: .; j_gene: TRBJ2-2; abundance: .; v_gene: TRBV5-6; CDR3aa: CASSLAGLDTGELFF; CDR3nt: TGTGCCAGCAGCTTGGCGGGGTTGGACACCGGGGAGCTGTTTTTT
d_gene: .; j_gene: TRBJ2-1; abundance: few; v_gene: TRBV4-3; CDR3aa: CASSQEEGATYNEQFF; CDR3nt: TGCGCCAGCAGCCAAGAGGAGGGGGCCACCTACAATGAGCAGTTCTTC
d_gene: TRBD2; j_gene: TRBJ2-7; abundance: .; v_gene: TRBV6-2/TRBV6-3; CDR3aa: CASSHPGPNVRTSGPPYEQYF; CDR3nt: TGTGCCAGCAGTCACCCCGGGCCAAATGTCAGGACTAGCGGACCTCCCTACGAGCAGTACTTC
d_gene: TRBD1; j_gene: TRBJ2-3; abundance: .; v_gene: TRBV19; CDR3aa: CASSMWDSVGSSTDTQYF; CDR3nt: TGTGCCAGTAGTATGTGGGACAGCGTGGGCTCGAGCACAGATACGCAGTATTTT
d_gene: .; j_gene: TRBJ2-1; abundance: once; v_gene: TRBV5-1; CDR3aa: CASSFLNEQFF; CDR3nt: TGCGCCAGCAGCTTCCTCAATGAGCAGTTCTTC
d_gene: .; j_gene: TRBJ2-3; abundance: .; v_gene: TRBV6-1; CDR3aa: CASSELTRGPPDTQYF; CDR3nt: TGTGCCAGCAGTGAATTGACCCGCGGGCCGCCAGATACGCAGTATTTT
d_gene: .; j_gene: TRBJ1-2; abundance: .; v_gene: TRBV9; CDR3aa: CASSVAGLNYGYTF; CDR3nt: TGTGCCAGCAGCGTAGCAGGTCTAAACTATGGCTACACCTTC
d_gene: TRBD1; j_gene: TRBJ2-5; abundance: .; v_gene: TRBV2; CDR3aa: CASRADRLRGETQYF; CDR3nt: TGTGCCAGCAGGGCGGACAGGCTTAGGGGGGAGACCCAGTACTTC
d_gene: TRBD2; j_gene: TRBJ2-1; abundance: .; v_gene: TRBV2; CDR3aa: CASSIPGLAVEQFF; CDR3nt: TGTGCCAGCAGTATTCCGGGACTAGCGGTTGAGCAGTTCTTC
d_gene: TRBD1; j_gene: TRBJ2-5; abundance: .; v_gene: TRBV9; CDR3aa: CASSVDGGQGTQYF; CDR3nt: TGTGCCAGCAGCGTAGATGGGGGACAGGGGACCCAGTACTTC
d_gene: .; j_gene: TRBJ2-1; abundance: .; v_gene: TRBV9; CDR3aa: CASGRVPGLLNEQFF; CDR3nt: TGTGCCAGCGGACGGGTCCCCGGACTGCTTAATGAGCAGTTCTTC
d_gene: TRBD2; j_gene: TRBJ2-4; abundance: .; v_gene: TRBV28; CDR3aa: CASLSGRKNIQYF; CDR3nt: TGTGCCAGCCTTAGCGGGAGAAAAAACATTCAGTACTTC
d_gene: TRBD2; j_gene: TRBJ2-2; abundance: .; v_gene: TRBV4-2; CDR3aa: CASSQPSGTGELFF; CDR3nt: TGTGCCAGCAGCCAACCTAGCGGCACCGGGGAGCTGTTTTTT
d_gene: TRBD2; j_gene: TRBJ2-7; abundance: .; v_gene: TRBV3-1/TRBV3-2; CDR3aa: CASSPERLAGVVDEQYF; CDR3nt: TGTGCCAGCAGCCCTGAGAGGCTAGCGGGAGTGGTAGACGAGCAGTACTTC
d_gene: .; j_gene: TRBJ1-5; abundance: .; v_gene: TRBV10-3; CDR3aa: CAISEAGLSNQPQHF; CDR3nt: TGTGCCATCAGTGAAGCGGGGCTTAGCAATCAGCCCCAGCATTTT
d_gene: TRBD2; j_gene: TRBJ2-1; abundance: .; v_gene: TRBV6-4; CDR3aa: CASSPLAGGIYEQFF; CDR3nt: TGTGCCAGCAGCCCACTAGCGGGAGGGATCTATGAGCAGTTCTTC
d_gene: .; j_gene: TRBJ2-7; abundance: .; v_gene: TRBV6-2/TRBV6-3; CDR3aa: CASSYDLSGYEQYF; CDR3nt: TGTGCCAGCAGTTACGATCTTAGCGGCTACGAGCAGTACTTC
d_gene: TRBD1; j_gene: TRBJ1-5; abundance: .; v_gene: TRBV18; CDR3aa: CASSPRETGTNQPQHF; CDR3nt: TGTGCCAGCTCACCACGAGAGACAGGGACGAATCAGCCCCAGCATTTT
d_gene: TRBD2; j_gene: TRBJ2-7; abundance: .; v_gene: TRBV6-1; CDR3aa: CASSESRGDYEQYF; CDR3nt: TGTGCCAGCAGTGAAAGCCGGGGGGACTACGAGCAGTACTTC
d_gene: TRBD2; j_gene: TRBJ2-2; abundance: .; v_gene: TRBV6-5; CDR3aa: CASSSGGTGTGELFF; CDR3nt: TGTGCCAGCAGTTCGGGGGGGACGGGCACCGGGGAGCTGTTTTTT
d_gene: .; j_gene: TRBJ2-2; abundance: .; v_gene: TRBV12-5; CDR3aa: CASGLISGELFF; CDR3nt: TGTGCTAGTGGTTTGATCAGCGGGGAGCTGTTTTTT
d_gene: TRBD2; j_gene: TRBJ2-7; abundance: .; v_gene: TRBV19; CDR3aa: CATSSGFLYEQYF; CDR3nt: TGTGCCACATCTAGCGGGTTCCTCTACGAGCAGTACTTC
d_gene: .; j_gene: TRBJ1-2; abundance: .; v_gene: TRBV28; CDR3aa: CASSLPGNYGYTF; CDR3nt: TGTGCCAGCAGTTTGCCAGGGAACTATGGCTACACCTTC
d_gene: .; j_gene: TRBJ2-3; abundance: .; v_gene: TRBV23-1; CDR3aa: CAKRQAASTDTQYF; CDR3nt: TGCGCCAAGAGACAGGCCGCCAGCACAGATACGCAGTATTTT
d_gene: TRBD1; j_gene: TRBJ1-6; abundance: .; v_gene: TRBV10-3; CDR3aa: CAISEAWDRENSPLHF; CDR3nt: TGTGCCATCAGTGAGGCCTGGGACAGGGAGAATTCACCCCTCCACTTT
d_gene: .; j_gene: TRBJ2-1; abundance: .; v_gene: TRBV11-3; CDR3aa: CASSSGLESGQFF; CDR3nt: TGTGCCAGCAGTTCGGGACTCGAGTCTGGGCAGTTCTTC
d_gene: .; j_gene: TRBJ2-3; abundance: .; v_gene: TRBV6-4; CDR3aa: CASSDSTTTTDTQYF; CDR3nt: TGTGCCAGCAGTGACTCGACGACTACCACAGATACGCAGTATTTT
d_gene: TRBD1; j_gene: TRBJ2-7; abundance: once; v_gene: TRBV9; CDR3aa: CASSEGTGGIDEQYF; CDR3nt: TGTGCCAGCAGCGAAGGGACAGGGGGAATCGACGAGCAGTACTTC
d_gene: .; j_gene: TRBJ1-2; abundance: once; v_gene: TRBV4-3; CDR3aa: CASSQEVTSRYGYTF; CDR3nt: TGCGCCAGCAGCCAAGAGGTGACATCTCGGTATGGCTACACCTTC
d_gene: TRBD2; j_gene: TRBJ2-7; abundance: .; v_gene: TRBV7-9; CDR3aa: CASSRRTSGAYEQYF; CDR3nt: TGTGCCAGCAGCCGCCGGACTAGCGGGGCCTACGAGCAGTACTTC
d_gene: .; j_gene: TRBJ2-7; abundance: .; v_gene: TRBV28; CDR3aa: CASSHHVGAEKDEQYF; CDR3nt: TGTGCCAGCAGTCACCATGTTGGGGCGGAAAAGGACGAGCAGTACTTC
d_gene: TRBD2; j_gene: TRBJ2-3; abundance: once; v_gene: TRBV29-1; CDR3aa: CSVGLRTSGRAVDTQYF; CDR3nt: TGCAGCGTTGGTTTGCGGACTAGCGGGAGGGCCGTGGATACGCAGTATTTT